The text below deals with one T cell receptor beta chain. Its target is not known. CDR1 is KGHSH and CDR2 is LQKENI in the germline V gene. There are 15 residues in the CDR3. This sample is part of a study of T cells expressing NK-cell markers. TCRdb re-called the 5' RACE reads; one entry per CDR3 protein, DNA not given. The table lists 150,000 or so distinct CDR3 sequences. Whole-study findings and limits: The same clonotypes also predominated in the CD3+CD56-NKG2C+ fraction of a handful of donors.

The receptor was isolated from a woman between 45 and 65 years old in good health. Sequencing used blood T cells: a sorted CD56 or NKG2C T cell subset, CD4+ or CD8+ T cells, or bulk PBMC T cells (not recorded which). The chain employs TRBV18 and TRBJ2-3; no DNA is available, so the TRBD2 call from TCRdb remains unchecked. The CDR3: CASSPTSGTTDTQYF.